This entry describes one T cell receptor (beta chain). Its antigen is undetermined. The same CDR3 can be traced to other DNA sequences in this sample. The assay was immunoSEQ multiplex PCR, and TCRdb's table has in-frame clones only and misses some. The sample lists 27,000 or so clones, roughly 86% occurring once. The CDR3 is made up of 14 amino acids. Trimming stripped 7 bases from V and 0 bases from J, with 10 bases between. Germline CDR1 SNHLY, CDR2 FYNNEI. The data stem from a study of T cells in narcolepsy. General study results and limits: In some patient and control memory CD4+ samples, autoreactive clones were absent. Blood of same and different patients, but not healthy controls, reportedly held recurring autoreactive clonotypes.

The V and J genes are TRBV2 and TRBJ1-5; D gene uncertain. The sample was CD45RA- memory CD4+ T cells from PBMCs. The source of this sequence is a human donor with narcolepsy. The CDR3 reads CASTPTNSNQPQHF. CDR3 sequence (DNA): TGTGCCAGCACCCCGACTAATAGCAATCAGCCCCAGCATTTT.